This TCR beta chain was identified in a study of OX40 agonist ivuxolimab in advanced cancers. General study results and limits: Both blood CD4+ and CD8+ T cells showed clonal growth by week 6 at 0.1 to 3.0 mg/kg.

Concerning this clone itself: What it binds is not known.

V gave up 5 bases and J gave up 3 bases; unmatched junction bases: 2. This CDR3 region has 13 residues. Germline V gives CDR1 SGHAT, CDR2 FQNNGV. Blood sampling took place at baseline, cycle 4 day 1, and cycle 7 day 1. TCRdb's copy holds only in-frame clones and misses some; the assay was immunoSEQ multiplex PCR. This table has just under 75,000 clones, roughly 90% appearing once. V usage is TRBV11-2 and J usage is TRBJ2-7; 9 nucleotides agree with TRBD1. This sequence was found in an adult with an advanced solid tumor such as melanoma, head and neck, liver or kidney cancer. Sequencing was performed on CD4+ or CD8+ T cells sorted from blood, taken in a trial of the OX40 agonist ivuxolimab. CDR3 region: CASSRDRVYEQYF. The DNA of the CDR3 is TGTGCCAGCAGCCGGGACAGGGTCTACGAGCAGTACTTC.